This T cell receptor beta chain was sequenced in a study of blood T cell repertoires in COVID-19. Study-level background: The United States, Italy and Spain were the sources of the acute and convalescent COVID-19 samples. T cells, B-cell-depleted T cells, or PBMCs supplied cDNA or gDNA.

Trimming removed 4 bases from V and 2 bases from J, with 11 bases in between. Germline V gives CDR1 SQVTM, CDR2 ANQGSEA. The CDR3 consists of 13 residues. Method: immunoSEQ multiplex PCR; TCRdb's copy keeps in-frame clones and lacks some. The data hold roughly 250,000 clones, with around nine tenths observed a single time. The sequencing sample was made of peripheral blood. This clonotype was sampled from a man in his forties who had recovered from COVID-19. The chain carries TRBV29-1 and TRBJ1-2; D gene ambiguous. The CDR3 DNA reads TGCAGCGTTGGAGACACATTAAACTATGGCTACACCTTC. This codes for CSVGDTLNYGYTF. Drawing the rest from reference TRBV29-1 and TRBJ1-2, the complete variable domain is SAVISQKPSRDICQRGTSLTIQCQVDSQVTMMFWYRQQPGQSLTLIATANQGSEATYESGFVIDKFPISRPNLTFSTLTVSNMSPEDSSIYLCSVGDTLNYGYTFGSGTRLTVV.